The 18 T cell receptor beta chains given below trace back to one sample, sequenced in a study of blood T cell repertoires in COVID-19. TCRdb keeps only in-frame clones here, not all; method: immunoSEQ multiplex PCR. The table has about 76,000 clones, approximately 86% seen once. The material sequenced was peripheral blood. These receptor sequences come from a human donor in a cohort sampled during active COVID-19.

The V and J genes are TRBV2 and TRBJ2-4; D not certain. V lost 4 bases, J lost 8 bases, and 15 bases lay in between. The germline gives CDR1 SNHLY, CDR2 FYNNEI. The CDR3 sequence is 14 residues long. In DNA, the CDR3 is TGTGCCAGCAGTGGTGGCAGGAACATTGACATTCAGTACTTC. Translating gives CASSGGRNIDIQYF.

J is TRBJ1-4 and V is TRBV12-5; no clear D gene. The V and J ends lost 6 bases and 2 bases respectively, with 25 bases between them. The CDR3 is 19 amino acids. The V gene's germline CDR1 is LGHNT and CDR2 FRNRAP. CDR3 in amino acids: CASGPSRGFRIGTNEKLFF. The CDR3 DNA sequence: TGTGCTAGTGGCCCCTCGAGAGGTTTTCGAATCGGGACTAATGAAAAACTGTTTTTT.

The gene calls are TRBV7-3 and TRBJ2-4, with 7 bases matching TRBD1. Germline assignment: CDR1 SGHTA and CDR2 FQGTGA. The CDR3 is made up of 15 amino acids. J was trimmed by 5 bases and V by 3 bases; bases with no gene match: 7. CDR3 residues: CASSLGDRAENIQYF. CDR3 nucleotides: TGTGCCAGCAGCTTGGGTGACAGGGCTGAAAACATTCAGTACTTC.

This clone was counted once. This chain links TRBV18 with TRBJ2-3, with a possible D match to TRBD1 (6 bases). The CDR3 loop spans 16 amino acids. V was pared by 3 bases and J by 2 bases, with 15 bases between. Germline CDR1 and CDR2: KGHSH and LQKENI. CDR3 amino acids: CASSPSSGTYTDTQYF. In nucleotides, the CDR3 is TGTGCCAGCTCACCTAGCTCCGGGACATACACAGATACGCAGTATTTT. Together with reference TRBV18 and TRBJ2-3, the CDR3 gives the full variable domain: NAGVMQNPRHLVRRRGQEARLRCSPMKGHSHVYWYRQLPEEGLKFMVYLQKENIIDESGMPKERFSAEFPKEGPSILRIQQVVRGDSAAYFCASSPSSGTYTDTQYFGPGTRLTVL.

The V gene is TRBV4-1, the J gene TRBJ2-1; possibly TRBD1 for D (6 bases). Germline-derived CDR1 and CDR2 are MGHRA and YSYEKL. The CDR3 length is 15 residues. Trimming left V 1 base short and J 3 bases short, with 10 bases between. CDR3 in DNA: TGCGCCAGCAGCCAAGGGCAGGGGAGCTACAATGAGCAGTTCTTC. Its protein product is CASSQGQGSYNEQFF.

The CDR3 here is CASARTGNYGYTF. In DNA, the CDR3 is TGTGCCAGCGCACGGACAGGAAACTATGGCTACACCTTC. V is TRBV25-1 and J is TRBJ1-2, with 7 bases identical to TRBD1. Germline lookup yields CDR1 MGHDK and CDR2 SYGVNS. This CDR3 comprises 13 residues. V dropped 8 bases and J dropped 2; count of bases not matched to a gene: 5.

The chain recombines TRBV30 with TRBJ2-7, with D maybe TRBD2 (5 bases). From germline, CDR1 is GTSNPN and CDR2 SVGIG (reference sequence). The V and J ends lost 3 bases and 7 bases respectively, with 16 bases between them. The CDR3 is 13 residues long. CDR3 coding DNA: TGTGCCTGGAGGGGTCCCGGGATTGGGGAGCAGTACTTC. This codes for CAWRGPGIGEQYF.

This CDR3 is CASSLFVSGATGELFF. DNA of the CDR3: TGTGCCAGCAGCCTCTTTGTGTCAGGGGCCACCGGGGAGCTGTTTTTT. The chain couples TRBV27 to TRBJ2-2, with a possible D match to TRBD1 (6 bases). V was cut by 6 bases and J by 4 bases, with 18 bases left in between. The germline gives CDR1 MNHEY, CDR2 SMNVEV (reference sequence). The CDR3 covers 16 residues.

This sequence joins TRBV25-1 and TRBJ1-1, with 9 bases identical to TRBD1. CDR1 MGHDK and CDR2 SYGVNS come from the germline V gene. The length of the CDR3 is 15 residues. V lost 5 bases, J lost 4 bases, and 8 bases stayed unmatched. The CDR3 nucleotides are TGTGCCAGCAGTACCTCGGACAGGGGCATCACTGAAGCTTTCTTT. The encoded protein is CASSTSDRGITEAFF.

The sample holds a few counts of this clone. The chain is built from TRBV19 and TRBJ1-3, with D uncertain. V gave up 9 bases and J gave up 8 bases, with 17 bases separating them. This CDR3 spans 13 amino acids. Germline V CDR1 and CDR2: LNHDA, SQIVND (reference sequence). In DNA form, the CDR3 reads TGTGCCAGCCCTACCTCCGAGGGATACACCATATATTTT. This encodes CASPTSEGYTIYF. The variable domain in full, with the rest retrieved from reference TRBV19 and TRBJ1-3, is DGGITQSPKYLFRKEGQNVTLSCEQNLNHDAMYWYRQDPGQGLRLIYYSQIVNDFQKGDIAEGYSVSREKKESFPLTVTSAQKNPTAFYLCASPTSEGYTIYFGEGSWLTVV.

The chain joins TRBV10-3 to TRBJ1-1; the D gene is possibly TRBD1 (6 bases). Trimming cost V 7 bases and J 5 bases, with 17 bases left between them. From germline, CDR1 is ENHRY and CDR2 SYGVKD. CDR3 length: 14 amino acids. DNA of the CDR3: TGTGCCATCACCCAGCAGGGGCAAGAGACTGAAGCTTTCTTT. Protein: CAITQQGQETEAFF.

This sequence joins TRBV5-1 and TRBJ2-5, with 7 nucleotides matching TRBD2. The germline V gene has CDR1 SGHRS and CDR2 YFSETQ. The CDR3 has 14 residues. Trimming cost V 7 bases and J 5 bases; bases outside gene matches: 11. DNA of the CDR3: TGCGCCAGCGGCCCGGGGGAGGGTATGGAGACCCAGTACTTC. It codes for CASGPGEGMETQYF.

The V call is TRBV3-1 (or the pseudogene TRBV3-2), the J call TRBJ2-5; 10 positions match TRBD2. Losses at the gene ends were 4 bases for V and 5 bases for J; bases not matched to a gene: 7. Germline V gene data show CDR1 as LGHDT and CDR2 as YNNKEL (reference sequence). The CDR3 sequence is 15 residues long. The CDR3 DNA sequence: TGTGCCAGCAGCCGAGCAAGCGGGGGGGAGGAGACCCAGTACTTC. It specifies CASSRASGGEETQYF.

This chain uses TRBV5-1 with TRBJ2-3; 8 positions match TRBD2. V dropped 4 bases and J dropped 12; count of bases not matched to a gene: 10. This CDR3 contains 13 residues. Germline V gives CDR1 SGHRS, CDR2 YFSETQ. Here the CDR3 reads CASSQNPGGPQYF. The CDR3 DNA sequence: TGCGCCAGCAGCCAGAACCCGGGGGGGCCCCAGTATTTT.

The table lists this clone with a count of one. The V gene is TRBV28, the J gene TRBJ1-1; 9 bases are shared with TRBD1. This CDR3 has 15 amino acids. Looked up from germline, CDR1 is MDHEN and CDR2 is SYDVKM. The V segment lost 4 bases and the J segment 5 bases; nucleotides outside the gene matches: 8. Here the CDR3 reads CASSSPQGAGTEAFF. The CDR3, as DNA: TGTGCCAGCAGTTCACCACAGGGGGCAGGAACTGAAGCTTTCTTT.

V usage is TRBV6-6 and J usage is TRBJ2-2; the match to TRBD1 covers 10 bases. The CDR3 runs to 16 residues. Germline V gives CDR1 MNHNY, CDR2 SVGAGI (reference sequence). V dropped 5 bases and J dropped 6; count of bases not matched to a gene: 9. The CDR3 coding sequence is TGTGCCAGCAGTGCCGGGACAGGGGAGTGGGCCGGGGAGCTGTTTTTT. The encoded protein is CASSAGTGEWAGELFF.

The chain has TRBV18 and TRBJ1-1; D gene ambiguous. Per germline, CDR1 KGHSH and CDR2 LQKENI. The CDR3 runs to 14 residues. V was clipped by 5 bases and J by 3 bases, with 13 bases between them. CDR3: CASSKKTDYTEAFF. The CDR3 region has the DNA TGTGCCAGCTCAAAGAAGACGGACTACACTGAAGCTTTCTTT.

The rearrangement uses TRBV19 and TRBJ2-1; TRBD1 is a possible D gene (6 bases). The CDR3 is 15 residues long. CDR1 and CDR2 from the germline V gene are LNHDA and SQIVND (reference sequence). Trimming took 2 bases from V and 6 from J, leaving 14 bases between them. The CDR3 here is CASSIYQGWRNEQFF. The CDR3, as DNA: TGTGCCAGTAGTATATATCAGGGGTGGCGCAATGAGCAGTTCTTC.